This T cell receptor (beta chain) comes out of a study of memory CD4+ T cells and cytomegalovirus serostatus. Study outcomes and limitations: The CMV-associated TCR signature appears largely within the CD4+ memory repertoire. Repertoires predicted CMV serostatus with median bootstrapped AUC of approximately 0.94. Each of approximately 61 CMV-associated TCRbeta sequences occurred in one to five individuals.

To note about this clone: The antigen is undetermined.

This CDR3 has 13 amino acids. Germline V lookup: CDR1 SGHVS, CDR2 FQNEAQ. Trimming took off 4 bases at V and 6 bases at J, with 11 bases between the two ends. Original handling: After removing out-of-frame reads, over 2 million distinct TCRbeta sequences remained. Sequencing used immunoSEQ multiplex PCR; TCRdb keeps in-frame clones, though not all of them. V and J calls and clone size come straight from that table; D and trimming were deduced from the DNA. The table includes about 82,000 clones, around 80% detected once. The sort gate was single viable CD3+CD4+CD8-CD45RO+ cells for memory CD4+ T cells.

Sequenced sample: memory CD4+ T cells from blood. This sequence joins TRBV7-8 and TRBJ2-3; D may correspond to TRBD1 or TRBD2 (5 bases each). The sequence derives from an adult in good health and CMV-seronegative. CDR3: CASSWTGPDTQYF. The CDR3 DNA is TGTGCCAGCAGCTGGACGGGGCCGGATACGCAGTATTTT.